These 14 T cell receptor beta chains originate from one sample sequenced in a study of T-cell reconstitution after alpha-beta-depleted transplantation in children. Unique molecular identifiers were used in preparing the TCRbeta library. TCRdb analysed the PCR reads with MiXCR anew, one entry per CDR3 protein. The sample includes about 17,000 distinct CDR3 sequences, around 5.8% of them seen just once. The sequencing here drew on PBMCs, taken before TCRalphabeta/CD19-depleted stem cell transplant. The receptors derive from a boy between 10 and 17 years old with acute lymphoblastic leukemia, due to receive a stem cell transplant.

This clonotype was seen many times. The CDR3 region is CASGSQEKTNYGYTF. The CDR3 DNA follows: TGTGCCAGCGGTAGCCAGGAGAAAACAAACTATGGCTACACCTTC. The chain has TRBV12-3 or TRBV12-4 and TRBJ1-2; D not resolved. Trimming shortened V by 8 bases and J by 2 bases, and 18 bases separated the two germline ends. This CDR3 is built from 15 residues.

In its sample, this clonotype was seen many times. The V and J genes are TRBV2 and TRBJ2-1; 16 bases align to TRBD2. This CDR3 region has 14 residues. V was pared by 6 bases and J by 9 bases, with 2 bases of the junction left unmatched. Germline CDR1 and CDR2: SNHLY and FYNNEI. CDR3 in amino acids: CASRGTSGGGEQFF. Written as DNA, the CDR3 is TGTGCCAGCAGGGGGACTAGCGGGGGGGGTGAGCAGTTCTTC.

This clonotype was recorded many times. The chain recombines TRBV19 with TRBJ2-7; possible D gene TRBD2, 6 bases. V lost 3 bases and J lost 11, with 17 bases in between. CDR1 and CDR2 from the germline V gene are LNHDA and SQIVND (reference sequence). The CDR3 extends over 13 amino acids. The CDR3 DNA is TGTGCCAGTAGTATCCGGGACGGGGGTGAGAAGTACTTC. This codes for CASSIRDGGEKYF.

This clonotype appeared many times. The rearrangement uses TRBV28 and TRBJ1-1; D call uncertain. The germline gives CDR1 MDHEN, CDR2 SYDVKM. The V end was cut by 3 bases, the J end by 3 bases, with 8 bases between. The CDR3 length is 13 residues. The CDR3 sequence is CASSLGGDTEAFF. CDR3 nucleotides: TGTGCCAGCAGTTTGGGAGGCGACACTGAAGCTTTCTTT.

Many counts were recorded for this clonotype. The chain uses TRBV4-1 and TRBJ2-5, with D unresolved. In germline, CDR1 is MGHRA, CDR2 YSYEKL. With 1 base removed from V and 7 bases from J, the gap between germline ends came to 7 bases. CDR3 length equals 12 residues. The CDR3 bases are TGCGCCAGCAGCCAAGTCATTGGGACCCAGTACTTC. Amino acids: CASSQVIGTQYF.

Ten or more counts support this clonotype. The rearrangement uses TRBV6-2 or TRBV6-3 and TRBJ2-7; no firm D call. V was shortened by 2 bases and J by 3 bases, with 14 bases between the two germline ends. Germline V gene data show CDR1 as MNHEY and CDR2 as SVGEGT. The CDR3 is 15 residues long. This chain's CDR3 is CASSYPPSLDYEQYF. The CDR3 nucleotides are TGTGCCAGCAGTTACCCCCCATCGTTAGACTACGAGCAGTACTTC.

This clonotype was recorded at least ten times. The gene calls are TRBV11-2 and TRBJ1-1; D may be TRBD1 (5 bases). In germline, CDR1 is SGHAT, CDR2 FQNNGV. The V and J ends lost 5 bases and 0 bases respectively, with 16 bases between them. The length of the CDR3 is 16 residues. The CDR3 sequence is CASSPGGTVMNTEAFF. The CDR3 bases are TGTGCCAGCAGCCCGGGTGGGACGGTAATGAACACTGAAGCTTTCTTT.

The sample holds many counts of this clonotype. CDR3: CASVGDGEKLFF. CDR3 coding DNA: TGTGCCAGCGTAGGGGATGGGGAAAAACTGTTTTTT. The V and J genes are TRBV28 and TRBJ1-4, with D perhaps TRBD1 (5 bases). Trimming removed 8 bases at V and 8 bases at J, with 12 bases between. CDR1 is MDHEN and CDR2 is SYDVKM in the germline V gene. This CDR3 comprises 12 residues.

By frequency in the sample, this clonotype is medium-sized (0.01 to 0.1%). This chain connects TRBV4-3 to TRBJ2-1; 9 bases map to TRBD2. CDR1 is LGHNA, CDR2 YSLEER, per germline. The CDR3 sequence is 14 residues long. J lost 6 bases, V lost 4 bases, and 4 bases had no gene match. The CDR3 reads CASSPGLASNEQFF. CDR3 in DNA: TGCGCCAGCAGCCCAGGACTAGCGTCCAATGAGCAGTTCTTC.

This clonotype showed up many times. The V call is TRBV2, the J call TRBJ2-5, with 11 bases matching TRBD2. CDR1 and CDR2 from the germline V gene are SNHLY and FYNNEI. The CDR3 contains 16 residues. With V trimmed by 6 bases and J by 4 bases, 10 bases remained unmatched. The DNA of the CDR3 is TGTGCCAGCAGGACCACTAGCGGGAGCCTCCGAGAGACCCAGTACTTC. Translated, it gives CASRTTSGSLRETQYF.

This clonotype was seen at least ten times. V gene TRBV5-1 combines with J gene TRBJ1-4; the D gene is possibly TRBD1 (5 bases). This CDR3 is 16 amino acids long. In germline, CDR1 is SGHRS, CDR2 YFSETQ. The V end was cut by 1 base, the J end by 0 bases, with 10 bases between. The CDR3 nucleotides read TGCGCCAGCAGCTTGCTTGGGGCCGCAACTAATGAAAAACTGTTTTTT. It codes for CASSLLGAATNEKLFF. The whole variable domain, filled in from reference TRBV5-1 and TRBJ1-4, reads KAGVTQTPRYLIKTRGQQVTLSCSPISGHRSVSWYQQTPGQGLQFLFEYFSETQRNKGNFPGRFSGRQFSNSRSEMNVSTLELGDSALYLCASSLLGAATNEKLFFGSGTQLSVL.

This clonotype was recorded many times. This rearrangement joins TRBV14 to TRBJ1-6; the D is unclear. Germline V lookup: CDR1 SGHDN, CDR2 FVKESK. Trimming removed 0 bases from V and 6 bases from J, with 9 bases in between. The CDR3 is 15 amino acids. CDR3 coding DNA: TGTGCCAGCAGCCAAGATCCCCGCGGTAATTCACCCCTCCACTTT. Its protein product is CASSQDPRGNSPLHF.

This clonotype was counted ten times or more. The CDR3 nucleotides are TGCAGTGCAACTGGGTTGGGACTCAAAGAGACCCAGTACTTC. It specifies CSATGLGLKETQYF. The gene calls are TRBV20-1 and TRBJ2-5; tentative D call: TRBD2 (6 bases). This CDR3 has 14 amino acids. The germline V and J ends were trimmed by 6 bases and 3 bases, with 17 bases remaining between them. Looked up from germline, CDR1 is DFQATT and CDR2 is SNEGSKA (reference sequence).

This clonotype was seen repeatedly, ten times or more. V and J are TRBV7-9 and TRBJ2-7, with D uncertain. The CDR3 runs 12 residues. V lost 3 bases, J lost 5 bases, and 8 bases lay in between. The germline CDR1 and CDR2 sequences are SEHNR and FQNEAQ (reference sequence). DNA of the CDR3: TGTGCCAGCAGCTTTGGGGTGAACGAGCAGTACTTC. This codes for CASSFGVNEQYF.